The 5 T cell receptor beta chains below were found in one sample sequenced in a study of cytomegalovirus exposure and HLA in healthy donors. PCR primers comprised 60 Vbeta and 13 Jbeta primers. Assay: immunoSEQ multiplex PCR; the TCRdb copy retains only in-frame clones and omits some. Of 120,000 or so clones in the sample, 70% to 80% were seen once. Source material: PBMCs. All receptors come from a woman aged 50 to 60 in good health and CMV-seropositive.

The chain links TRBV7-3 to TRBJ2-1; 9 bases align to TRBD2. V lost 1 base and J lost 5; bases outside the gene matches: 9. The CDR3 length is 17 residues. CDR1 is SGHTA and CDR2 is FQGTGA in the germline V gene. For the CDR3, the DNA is TGTGCCAGCAGCTTAAACGGGGAACTAGCGGGTAACAATGAGCAGTTCTTC. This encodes CASSLNGELAGNNEQFF.

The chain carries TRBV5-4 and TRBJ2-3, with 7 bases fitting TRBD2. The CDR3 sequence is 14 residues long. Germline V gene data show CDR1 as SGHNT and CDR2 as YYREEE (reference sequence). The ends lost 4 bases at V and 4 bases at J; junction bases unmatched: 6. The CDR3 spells CASSPGRESDTQYF. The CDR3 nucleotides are TGTGCCAGCAGCCCTGGGAGGGAGTCAGATACGCAGTATTTT.

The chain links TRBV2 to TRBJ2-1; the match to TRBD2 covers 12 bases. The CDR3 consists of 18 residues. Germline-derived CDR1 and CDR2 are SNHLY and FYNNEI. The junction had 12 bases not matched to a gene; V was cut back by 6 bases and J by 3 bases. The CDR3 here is CASRRTLAGGPSYNEQFF. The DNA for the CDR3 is TGTGCCAGCAGGCGAACGCTAGCGGGGGGGCCGAGCTACAATGAGCAGTTCTTC.

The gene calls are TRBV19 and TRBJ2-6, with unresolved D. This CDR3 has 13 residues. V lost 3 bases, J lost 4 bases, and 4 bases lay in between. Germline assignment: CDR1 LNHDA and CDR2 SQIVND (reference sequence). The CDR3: CASSIPGANVLTF. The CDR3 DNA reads TGTGCCAGTAGTATCCCAGGGGCCAACGTCCTGACTTTC.

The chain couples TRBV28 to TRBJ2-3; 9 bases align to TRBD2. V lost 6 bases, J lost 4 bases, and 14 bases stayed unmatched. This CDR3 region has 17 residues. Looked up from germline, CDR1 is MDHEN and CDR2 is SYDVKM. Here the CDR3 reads CASRAPGGLAGPDTQYF. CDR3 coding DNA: TGTGCCAGCAGGGCGCCGGGGGGTCTAGCGGGGCCAGATACGCAGTATTTT.